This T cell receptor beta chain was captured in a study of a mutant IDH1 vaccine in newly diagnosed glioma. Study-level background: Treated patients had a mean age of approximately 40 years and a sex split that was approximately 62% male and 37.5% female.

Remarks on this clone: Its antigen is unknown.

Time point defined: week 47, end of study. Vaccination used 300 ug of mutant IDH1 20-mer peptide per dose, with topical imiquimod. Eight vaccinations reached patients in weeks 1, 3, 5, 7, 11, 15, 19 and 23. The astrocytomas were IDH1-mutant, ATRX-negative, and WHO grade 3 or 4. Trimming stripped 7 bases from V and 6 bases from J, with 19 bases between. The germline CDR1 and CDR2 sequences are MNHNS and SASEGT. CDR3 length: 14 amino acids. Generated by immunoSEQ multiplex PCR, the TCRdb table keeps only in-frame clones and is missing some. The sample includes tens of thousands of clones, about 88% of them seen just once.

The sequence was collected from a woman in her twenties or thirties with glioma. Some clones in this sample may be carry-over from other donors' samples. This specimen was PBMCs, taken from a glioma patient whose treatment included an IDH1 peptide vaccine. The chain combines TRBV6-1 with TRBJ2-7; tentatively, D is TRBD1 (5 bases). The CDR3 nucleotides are TGTGCCAGCATTGAGAACAGGAACGCCCGCGAGCAGTACTTC. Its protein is CASIENRNAREQYF.